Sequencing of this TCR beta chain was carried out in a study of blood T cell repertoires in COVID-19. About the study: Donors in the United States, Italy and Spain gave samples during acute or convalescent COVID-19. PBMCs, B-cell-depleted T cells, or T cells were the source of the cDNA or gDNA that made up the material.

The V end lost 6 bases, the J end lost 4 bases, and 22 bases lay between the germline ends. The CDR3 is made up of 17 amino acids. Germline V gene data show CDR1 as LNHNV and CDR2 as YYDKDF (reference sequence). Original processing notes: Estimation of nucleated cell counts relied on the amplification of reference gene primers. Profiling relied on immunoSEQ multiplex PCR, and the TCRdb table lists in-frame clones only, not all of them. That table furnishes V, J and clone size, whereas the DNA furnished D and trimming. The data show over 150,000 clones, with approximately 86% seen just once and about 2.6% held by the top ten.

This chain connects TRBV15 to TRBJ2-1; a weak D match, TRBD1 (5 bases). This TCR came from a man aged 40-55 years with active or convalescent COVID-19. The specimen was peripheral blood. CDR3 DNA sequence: TGTGCCACCAGAAGGGGTGTAGGTTCAACGGAATACAATGAGCAGTTCTTC. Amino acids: CATRRGVGSTEYNEQFF.